The entry below gives a single T cell receptor beta chain sequence along with its context. These data originate in a study of CD8 T cells in ankylosing spondylitis. The CDR3 loop spans 16 amino acids. Germline-derived CDR1 and CDR2 are LGHDT and YNNKEL (reference sequence). Trimming cost V 1 base and J 6 bases; bases outside gene matches: 7. MiXCR, applied by TCRdb to the 5' RACE reads, yields one record per CDR3 protein. The table records hundreds of thousands of distinct CDR3 sequences, more than 20% of them present only once. The genes are TRBV3-1 and TRBJ2-4; 9 bases agree with TRBD2. The sequencing input was blood, either unsorted or a sorted T cell fraction (not recorded which). The sequence was collected from a male donor with ankylosing spondylitis or in good health (not recorded which). The CDR3 loop reads CASSQGGPSGVNIQYF. DNA for the CDR3: TGTGCCAGCAGCCAAGGCGGCCCTAGCGGGGTAAACATTCAGTACTTC.